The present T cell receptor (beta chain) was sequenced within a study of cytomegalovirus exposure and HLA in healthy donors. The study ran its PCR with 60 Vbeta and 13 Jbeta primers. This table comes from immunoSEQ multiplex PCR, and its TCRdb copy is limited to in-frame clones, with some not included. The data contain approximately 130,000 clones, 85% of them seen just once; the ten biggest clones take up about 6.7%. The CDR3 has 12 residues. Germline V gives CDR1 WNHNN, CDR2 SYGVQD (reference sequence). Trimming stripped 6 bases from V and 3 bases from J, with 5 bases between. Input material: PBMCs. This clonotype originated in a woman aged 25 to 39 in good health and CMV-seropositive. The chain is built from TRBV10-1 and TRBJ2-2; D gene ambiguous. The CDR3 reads CASRSDTGELFF. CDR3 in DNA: TGCGCCAGCAGGAGCGACACCGGGGAGCTGTTTTTT.